The rows below give T cell receptor beta chains drawn from one sample of a study of T cell responses to AZD1222 COVID-19 vaccine. Profiling relied on immunoSEQ multiplex PCR, and the TCRdb table lists in-frame clones only, not all of them. The sample consists of 150,000 or so clones, more than 85% of them appearing once. Source: peripheral blood, taken on day 0 of AZD1222 vaccination. These receptors were obtained from an adult in good health. CDR3s include the opening cysteine and the closing phenylalanine or tryptophan. D genes are given only for firm matches. A clone size is listed for some rows: how often the clone was seen (once, few, many), or a class if it is expanded.

clone_size j_call d_call v_call cdr3_aa cdr3_nt
NA TRBJ2-7 NA TRBV7-2 CASSLGREGGEQYF TGTGCCAGCAGCTTGGGCCGCGAGGGCGGCGAGCAGTACTTC
NA TRBJ1-1 TRBD1 TRBV3-1/TRBV3-2 CASSHGTGATEAFF TGTGCCAGCAGCCACGGGACAGGGGCCACTGAAGCTTTCTTT
NA TRBJ1-5 NA TRBV4-2 CASSQDWTTAYSNQPQHF TGTGCCAGCAGCCAAGATTGGACAACAGCCTATAGCAATCAGCCCCAGCATTTT
NA TRBJ2-5 NA TRBV2 CASTLEGTQYF TGTGCCAGCACCTTAGAGGGGACCCAGTACTTC
NA TRBJ2-3 TRBD1 TRBV4-3 CASSHGTGITDTQYF TGCGCCAGCAGCCACGGGACAGGTATAACCGATACGCAGTATTTT
once TRBJ1-3 NA TRBV3-1/TRBV3-2 CASSQEGSGNTIYF TGTGCCAGCAGCCAAGAAGGCTCTGGAAACACCATATATTTT
NA TRBJ2-3 NA TRBV5-1 CASSLVVSASRDTQYF TGCGCCAGCAGCTTGGTAGTTTCAGCCTCTCGAGATACGCAGTATTTT
NA TRBJ1-1 TRBD1 TRBV18 CASYPGQLNTEAFF TGTGCCAGCTACCCGGGACAGCTGAACACTGAAGCTTTCTTT
NA TRBJ2-1 TRBD2 TRBV28 CASSFAGGLGNEQFF TGTGCCAGCAGTTTTGCGGGGGGGCTCGGGAATGAGCAGTTCTTC
NA TRBJ2-5 NA TRBV6-4 CASSENPGVSETQYF TGTGCCAGCAGTGAAAATCCGGGGGTTTCTGAGACCCAGTACTTC
NA TRBJ1-2 NA TRBV25-1 CASSEFLYGYTF TGTGCCAGCAGTGAATTCTTATATGGCTACACCTTC
NA TRBJ2-7 NA TRBV11-2 CASSFGGANYEQYF TGTGCCAGCAGCTTCGGAGGGGCGAACTACGAGCAGTACTTC
NA TRBJ2-5 NA TRBV5-4 CASSLGGFGETQYF TGTGCCAGCAGTCTAGGGGGGTTCGGAGAGACCCAGTACTTC
once TRBJ2-2 NA TRBV4-2 CASSHPPGLNAGELFF TGTGCCAGCAGCCATCCCCCGGGACTCAACGCCGGGGAGCTGTTTTTT
NA TRBJ1-1 NA TRBV12-3/TRBV12-4 CASSFRDTEAFF TGTGCCAGCAGTTTCCGGGACACTGAAGCTTTCTTT
NA TRBJ1-5 NA TRBV28 CASSVTEPSNQPQHF TGTGCCAGCAGCGTGACAGAGCCTAGCAATCAGCCCCAGCATTTT
few TRBJ2-7 TRBD2 TRBV6-2/TRBV6-3 CASSYSGTSGHEQYF TGTGCCAGCAGTTATTCCGGGACTAGCGGCCACGAGCAGTACTTC
NA TRBJ2-5 NA TRBV7-9 CASSPPNRVETQYF TGTGCCAGCAGCCCGCCTAACAGGGTTGAGACCCAGTACTTC
NA TRBJ1-1 TRBD1 TRBV19 CASSFLWTGGKSEAFF TGTGCCAGTAGTTTCCTCTGGACAGGGGGCAAAAGTGAAGCTTTCTTT
NA TRBJ2-5 NA TRBV10-3 CAISEFREETQYF TGTGCCATCAGTGAATTTAGGGAAGAGACCCAGTACTTC
NA TRBJ1-1 NA TRBV2 CASSGGGGKRNTEAFF TGTGCCAGCAGTGGTGGCGGGGGGAAAAGGAACACTGAAGCTTTCTTT
NA TRBJ1-4 NA TRBV5-1 CASSFGQDNEKLFF TGCGCCAGCAGCTTCGGGCAGGATAATGAAAAACTGTTTTTT
NA TRBJ2-6 TRBD1 TRBV5-1 CASSIGPGQLRSGANVLTF TGCGCCAGCAGCATTGGACCGGGACAGCTCCGCTCTGGGGCCAACGTCCTGACTTTC
NA TRBJ1-1 TRBD1 TRBV12-3/TRBV12-4 CASRMGQEAAFF TGTGCCAGCAGGATGGGACAGGAGGCTGCTTTCTTT
NA TRBJ1-1 NA TRBV12-5 CASGPRVQSEAFF TGTGCTAGTGGTCCCAGGGTCCAGTCTGAAGCTTTCTTT
NA TRBJ1-4 NA TRBV4-1 CASSQVGLPGEKLFF TGCGCCAGCAGCCAAGTGGGGCTCCCGGGGGAAAAACTGTTTTTT
once TRBJ1-5 NA TRBV6-2/TRBV6-3 CASSRGPNRGQPQHF TGTGCCAGCAGCCGCGGTCCAAATAGGGGACAGCCCCAGCATTTT
NA TRBJ1-1 NA TRBV28 CASKPIVGSTEAFF TGTGCCAGCAAACCAATCGTCGGGTCTACTGAAGCTTTCTTT
NA TRBJ1-2 NA TRBV12-3/TRBV12-4 CASSPQGFGGYTF TGTGCCAGCAGTCCACAGGGTTTCGGTGGCTACACCTTC
NA TRBJ2-2 NA TRBV19 CASSIGVRGNTGELFF TGTGCCAGTAGTATAGGGGTACGCGGCAACACCGGGGAGCTGTTTTTT
NA TRBJ2-3 TRBD2 TRBV28 CARLAGGHMDTQYF TGTGCCAGATTAGCGGGGGGGCATATGGATACGCAGTATTTT
NA TRBJ2-1 NA TRBV6-4 CASSVAVGSYNEQFF TGTGCCAGCAGTGTGGCGGTGGGCAGCTACAATGAGCAGTTCTTC